This T cell receptor beta chain emerged from a study of T cell responses to AZD1222 COVID-19 vaccine. Regarding the study as a whole: A rise in Spike-specific TCR breadth and depth followed two AZD1222 doses.

The CDR3 has 14 residues. Germline lookup yields CDR1 LGHDT and CDR2 YNNKEL (reference sequence). The V gene lost 7 bases and the J gene lost 5 bases, with 12 bases spanning the gap. Sequencing used immunoSEQ multiplex PCR; TCRdb keeps in-frame clones, though not all of them. The repertoire holds about 100,000 clones, with 80% to 95% as singletons. Note on this clone: Antigen specificity is unknown.

This sequence joins TRBV3-1 (or the pseudogene TRBV3-2) and TRBJ1-6; the D is unclear. The receptor was derived from an adult in good health. Sample: peripheral blood, taken on day 0 of AZD1222 vaccination. The CDR3 DNA is TGTGCCAGCACCTCCGAAACTCATAATTCACCCCTCCACTTT. Translating it yields CASTSETHNSPLHF.